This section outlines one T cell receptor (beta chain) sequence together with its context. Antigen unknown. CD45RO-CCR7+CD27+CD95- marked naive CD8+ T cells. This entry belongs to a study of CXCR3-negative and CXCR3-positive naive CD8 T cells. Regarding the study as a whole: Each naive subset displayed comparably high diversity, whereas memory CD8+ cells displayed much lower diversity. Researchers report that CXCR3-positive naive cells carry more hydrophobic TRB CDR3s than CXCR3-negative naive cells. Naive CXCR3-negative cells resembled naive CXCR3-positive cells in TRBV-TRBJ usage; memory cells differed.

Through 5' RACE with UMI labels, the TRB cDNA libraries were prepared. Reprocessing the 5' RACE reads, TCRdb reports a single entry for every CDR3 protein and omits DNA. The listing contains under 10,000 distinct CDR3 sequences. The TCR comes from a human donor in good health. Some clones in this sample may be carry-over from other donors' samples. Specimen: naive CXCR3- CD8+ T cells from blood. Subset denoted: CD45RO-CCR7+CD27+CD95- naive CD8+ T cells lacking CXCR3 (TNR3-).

CDR3 loop: CSVEGDGGELFF. This chain links TRBV29-1 with TRBJ2-2. The CDR3 has 12 residues. CDR1 and CDR2 from the germline V gene are SQVTM and ANQGSEA.